This TCR beta chain stems from a study of blood T cell repertoires in COVID-19. Across the study: Some COVID-19 samples were acute and others convalescent; all came from the United States, Italy and Spain. PBMCs, B-cell-depleted T cells, or T cells provided the cDNA or gDNA that made up the material.

Per the study methods: Amplifying reference gene primers gave estimates of nucleated cell counts. The protocol was immunoSEQ multiplex PCR, while the TCRdb copy is restricted to in-frame clones and leaves out a portion. Clonal size and the V and J genes are those of that table, whereas D and trimming came from the DNA. The data show about 180,000 clones, about 86% seen once. This clone was detected a few times. The ends were cut back, 7 bases at V and 5 bases at J, with 9 bases in the middle. Per germline, CDR1 LNHDA and CDR2 SQIVND (reference sequence). This CDR3 is 13 amino acids long. The sample consisted of peripheral blood. The origin of this receptor is a man between 50 and 59 years old with active or convalescent COVID-19. The rearrangement joins TRBV19 to TRBJ1-6, with a weak D call TRBD1 (6 bases). CDR3 region: CASNPGDNSPLHF. In DNA, the CDR3 is TGTGCCAGTAATCCAGGGGATAATTCACCCCTCCACTTT.